The 9 T cell receptor beta chains below all came from one sample that was sequenced in a study of CD8 T cells in Susac syndrome. After extraction with the RNeasy kit, about 0.5 to 1 ug of the RNA was reverse transcribed using random hexamers. TCRdb reprocessed the immunoSEQ multiplex PCR reads with MiXCR, giving one entry per CDR3 protein. The sample includes about 150,000 distinct CDR3 sequences, about 95% of them seen just once. Sequences were obtained from CD8+ T cells from PBMCs. The receptors derive from a human donor with multiple sclerosis.

The chain employs TRBV20-1 and TRBJ2-1, with D possibly matching TRBD2 (6 bases). CDR3 length equals 16 residues. CDR1 and CDR2 from the germline V gene are DFQATT and SNEGSKA (reference sequence). V lost 1 base to trimming and J lost 2 bases, with 15 bases between them. The CDR3 coding sequence is TGCAGTGCTAGAGTTGGGGGGACGGATCCCTACAATGAGCAGTTCTTC. It encodes CSARVGGTDPYNEQFF.

This clonotype was detected only once. The rearrangement uses TRBV12-3 or TRBV12-4 and TRBJ2-6; no definite D call. The V end lost 3 bases, the J end lost 0 bases, and 21 bases lay between the germline ends. The CDR3 runs to 20 residues. The CDR3 reads CASSFKIWQGPSSGANVLTF. The CDR3 region has the DNA TGTGCCAGCAGTTTCAAAATCTGGCAAGGCCCTAGCTCTGGGGCCAACGTCCTGACTTTC.

V and J are TRBV29-1 and TRBJ2-5; 12 nucleotides align to TRBD2. The CDR3 has 17 amino acids. J lost 2 bases, V lost 0 bases, and 7 bases had no gene match. CDR1 is SQVTM and CDR2 is ANQGSEA in the germline V gene. In DNA, the CDR3 is TGCAGCGTTGAAGATCCCCTAGCGGGGGGGAAACAAGAGACCCAGTACTTC. The encoded protein is CSVEDPLAGGKQETQYF.

The V call is TRBV13, the J call TRBJ1-1; the D is unclear. V was shortened by 4 bases and J by 1 base, with 13 bases between the two germline ends. The germline CDR1 and CDR2 sequences are PRHDT and FYEKMQ (reference sequence). This CDR3 has 15 amino acids. CDR3 residues: CASSSPRTANTEAFF. Here the CDR3 DNA reads TGTGCCAGCAGCTCCCCTCGTACAGCGAACACTGAAGCTTTCTTT. The full variable domain, completed using reference TRBV13 and TRBJ1-1, is AAGVIQSPRHLIKEKRETATLKCYPIPRHDTVYWYQQGPGQDPQFLISFYEKMQSDKGSIPDRFSAQQFSDYHSELNMSSLELGDSALYFCASSSPRTANTEAFFGQGTRLTVV.

This clonotype has a handful of counts. The chain has TRBV6-2 or TRBV6-3 and TRBJ2-7, with 8 bases matching TRBD1. Germline CDR1 MNHEY, CDR2 SVGEGT. With 7 bases clipped from V and 4 bases from J, the junction kept 9 bases outside the gene matches. The CDR3 totals 14 residues. In DNA, the CDR3 is TGTGCCAGCAAGAACAGGGGGAACCTATACGAGCAGTACTTC. Its protein product is CASKNRGNLYEQYF.

In its sample, this clonotype was seen once. The rearrangement uses TRBV20-1 and TRBJ2-2; 11 bases are a match to TRBD2. Trimming at V came to 2 bases and at J to 6 bases, leaving 8 bases not matched to a gene. Germline V gene data show CDR1 as DFQATT and CDR2 as SNEGSKA (reference sequence). This CDR3 spans 16 amino acids. The CDR3, as DNA: TGCAGTGCTAGACTAGCGGGGGGTTTTGTCGCCGGGGAGCTGTTTTTT. Translated: CSARLAGGFVAGELFF.

The chain joins TRBV20-1 to TRBJ2-7; D gene uncertain. The V gene's germline CDR1 is DFQATT and CDR2 SNEGSKA (reference sequence). Trimming took 0 bases from V and 3 from J, leaving 15 bases between them. The CDR3 is 15 residues long. Written as DNA, the CDR3 is TGCAGTGCTAGAGACCCCGACCGTAGGAACTACGAGCAGTACTTC. Translated: CSARDPDRRNYEQYF.

The chain is built from TRBV15 and TRBJ2-7; 7 bases match TRBD1. CDR3 length equals 16 residues. Trimming at V came to 0 bases and at J to 4 bases, leaving 9 bases not matched to a gene. The germline gives CDR1 LNHNV, CDR2 YYDKDF (reference sequence). In DNA form, the CDR3 reads TGTGCCACCAGCAGAGATAACAGGGGAGTGGGGTACGAGCAGTACTTC. Amino acid sequence: CATSRDNRGVGYEQYF.

CDR3 in amino acids: CASDSGKGPSSGANVLTF. The CDR3 DNA reads as TGTGCCAGCGATAGCGGAAAGGGGCCGAGCTCTGGGGCCAACGTCCTGACTTTC. V is TRBV2 and J is TRBJ2-6, with a tentative D call TRBD2 (6 bases). The CDR3 runs to 18 residues. V was pared by 8 bases and J by 0 bases, with 20 bases between. Germline values: CDR1 SNHLY, CDR2 FYNNEI.